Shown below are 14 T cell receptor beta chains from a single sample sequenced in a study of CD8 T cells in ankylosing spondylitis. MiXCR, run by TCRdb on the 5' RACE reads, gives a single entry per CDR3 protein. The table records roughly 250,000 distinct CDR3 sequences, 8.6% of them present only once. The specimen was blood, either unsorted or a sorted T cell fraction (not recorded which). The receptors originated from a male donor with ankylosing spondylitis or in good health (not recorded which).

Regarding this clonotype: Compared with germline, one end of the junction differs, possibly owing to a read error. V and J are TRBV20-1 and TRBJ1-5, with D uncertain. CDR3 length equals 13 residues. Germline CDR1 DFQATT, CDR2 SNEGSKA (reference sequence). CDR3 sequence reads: CSASRGREQRQHF. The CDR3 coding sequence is TGCAGTGCTAGCAGAGGGCGGGAGCAGCGCCAGCATTTT.

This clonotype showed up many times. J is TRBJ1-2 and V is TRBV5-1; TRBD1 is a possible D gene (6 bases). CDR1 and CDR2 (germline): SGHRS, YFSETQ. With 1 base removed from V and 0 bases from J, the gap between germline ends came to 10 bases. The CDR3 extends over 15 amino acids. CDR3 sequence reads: CASSLPTGTNYGYTF. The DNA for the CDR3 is TGCGCCAGCAGCTTGCCGACAGGAACTAACTATGGCTACACCTTC.

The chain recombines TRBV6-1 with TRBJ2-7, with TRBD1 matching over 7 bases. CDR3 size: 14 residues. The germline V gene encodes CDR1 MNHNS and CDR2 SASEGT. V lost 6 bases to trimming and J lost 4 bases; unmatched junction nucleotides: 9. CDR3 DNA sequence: TGTGCCAGCAGGCGACAGGGACGAGGGTACGAGCAGTACTTC. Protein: CASRRQGRGYEQYF.

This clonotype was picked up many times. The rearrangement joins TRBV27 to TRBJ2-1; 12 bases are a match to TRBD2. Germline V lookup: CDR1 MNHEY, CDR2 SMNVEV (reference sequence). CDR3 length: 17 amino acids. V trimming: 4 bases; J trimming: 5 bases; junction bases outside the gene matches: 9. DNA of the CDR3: TGTGCCAGCAGTTCCACCCCTCTAGCGGGAGGGAACAATGAGCAGTTCTTC. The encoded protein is CASSSTPLAGGNNEQFF.

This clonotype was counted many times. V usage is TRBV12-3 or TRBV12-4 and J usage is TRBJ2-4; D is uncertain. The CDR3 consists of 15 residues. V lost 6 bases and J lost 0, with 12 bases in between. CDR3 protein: CASSLRSIAKNIQYF. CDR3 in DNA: TGTGCCAGCAGCCTCAGGTCAATAGCCAAAAACATTCAGTACTTC.

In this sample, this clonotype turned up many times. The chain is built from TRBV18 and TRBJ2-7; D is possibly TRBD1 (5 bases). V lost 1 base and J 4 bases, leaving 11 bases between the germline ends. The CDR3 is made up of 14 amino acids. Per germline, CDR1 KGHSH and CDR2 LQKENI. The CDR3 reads CASSPRGQGYEQYF. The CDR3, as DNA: TGTGCCAGCTCACCACGGGGCCAGGGATACGAGCAGTACTTC.

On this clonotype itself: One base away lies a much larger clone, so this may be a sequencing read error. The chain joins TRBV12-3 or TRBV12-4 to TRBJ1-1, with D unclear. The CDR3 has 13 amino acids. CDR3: CANSREFNTEAFF. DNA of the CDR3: TGTGCCAACAGTAGGGAGTTCAACACTGAAGCTTTCTTT.

Here the CDR3 DNA reads TGTGCCAGCGCCAGCGGTAACCAGCCCCAGCATTTT. It yields the protein CASASGNQPQHF. V is TRBV27 and J is TRBJ1-5; no reliable D call. This CDR3 contains 12 residues. Germline loops: CDR1 MNHEY, CDR2 SMNVEV (reference sequence). V gave up 8 bases and J gave up 7 bases, with 12 bases separating them.

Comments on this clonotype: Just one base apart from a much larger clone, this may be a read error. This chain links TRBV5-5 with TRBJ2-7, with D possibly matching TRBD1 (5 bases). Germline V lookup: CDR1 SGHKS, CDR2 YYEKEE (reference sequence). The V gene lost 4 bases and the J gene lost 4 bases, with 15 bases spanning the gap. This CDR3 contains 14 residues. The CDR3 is CASSKATRDYEQYF. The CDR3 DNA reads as TGTGCCAGCAGCAAGGCTACCAGGGATTACGAGCAGTACTTC.

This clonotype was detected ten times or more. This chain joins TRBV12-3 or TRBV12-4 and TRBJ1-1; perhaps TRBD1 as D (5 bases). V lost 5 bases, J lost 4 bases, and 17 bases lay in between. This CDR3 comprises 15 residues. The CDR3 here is CASSPSGGVFTEAFF. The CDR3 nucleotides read TGTGCCAGCAGTCCAAGTGGGGGGGTCTTCACTGAAGCTTTCTTT.

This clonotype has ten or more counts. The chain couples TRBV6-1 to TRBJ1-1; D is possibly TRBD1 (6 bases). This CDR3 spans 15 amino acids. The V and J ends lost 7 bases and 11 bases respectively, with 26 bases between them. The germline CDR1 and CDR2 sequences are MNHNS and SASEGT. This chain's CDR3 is CASMVGGRISREAFF. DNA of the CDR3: TGTGCCAGCATGGTAGGGGGGCGCATCAGCCGTGAGGCTTTCTTT.

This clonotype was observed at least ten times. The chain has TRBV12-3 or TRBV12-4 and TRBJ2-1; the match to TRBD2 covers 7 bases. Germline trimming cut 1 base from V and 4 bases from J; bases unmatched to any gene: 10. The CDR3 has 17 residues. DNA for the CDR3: TGTGCCAGCAGTTTAGGTTTCGGCGGGGGTGAATACAATGAGCAGTTCTTC. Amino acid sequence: CASSLGFGGGEYNEQFF.

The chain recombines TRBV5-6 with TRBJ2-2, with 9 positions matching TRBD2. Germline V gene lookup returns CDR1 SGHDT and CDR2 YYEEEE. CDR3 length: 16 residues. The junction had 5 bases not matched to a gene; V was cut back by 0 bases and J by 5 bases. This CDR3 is CASSLEVAGVTGELFF. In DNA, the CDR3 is TGTGCCAGCAGCTTGGAGGTAGCGGGAGTTACCGGGGAGCTGTTTTTT.

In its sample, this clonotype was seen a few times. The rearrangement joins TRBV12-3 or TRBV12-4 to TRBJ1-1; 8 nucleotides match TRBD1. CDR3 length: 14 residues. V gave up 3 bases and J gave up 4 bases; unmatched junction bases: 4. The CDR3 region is CASSFQGAITEAFF. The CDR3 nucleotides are TGTGCCAGCAGTTTTCAGGGGGCAATCACTGAAGCTTTCTTT.